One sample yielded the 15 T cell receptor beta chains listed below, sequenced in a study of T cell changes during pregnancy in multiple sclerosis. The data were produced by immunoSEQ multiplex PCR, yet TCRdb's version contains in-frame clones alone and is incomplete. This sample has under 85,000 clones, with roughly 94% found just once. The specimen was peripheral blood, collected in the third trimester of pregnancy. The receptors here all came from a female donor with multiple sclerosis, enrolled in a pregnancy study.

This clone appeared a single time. The CDR3: CASIDSRTDTQYF. The CDR3, as DNA: TGTGCCAGCATTGACAGCCGCACAGATACGCAGTATTTT. The chain employs TRBV6-5 and TRBJ2-3; weak D call: TRBD1 (5 bases). This CDR3 is 13 amino acids long. CDR1 MNHEY and CDR2 SVGAGI come from the germline V gene. The V and J ends lost 7 bases and 1 base respectively, with 9 bases between them.

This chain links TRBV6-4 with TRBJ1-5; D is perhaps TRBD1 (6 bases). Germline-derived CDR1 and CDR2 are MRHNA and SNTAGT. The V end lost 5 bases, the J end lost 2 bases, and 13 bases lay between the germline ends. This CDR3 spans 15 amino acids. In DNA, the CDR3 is TGTGCCAGCAGTCGGGGGGCAGGGGGCAATCAGCCCCAGCATTTT. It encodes CASSRGAGGNQPQHF.

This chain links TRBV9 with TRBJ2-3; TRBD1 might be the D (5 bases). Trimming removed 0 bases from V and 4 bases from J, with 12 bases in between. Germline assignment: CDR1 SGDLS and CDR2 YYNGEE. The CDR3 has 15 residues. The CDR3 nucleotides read TGTGCCAGCAGCGTAGAGCAGGGTGCGGCAGATACGCAGTATTTT. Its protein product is CASSVEQGAADTQYF.

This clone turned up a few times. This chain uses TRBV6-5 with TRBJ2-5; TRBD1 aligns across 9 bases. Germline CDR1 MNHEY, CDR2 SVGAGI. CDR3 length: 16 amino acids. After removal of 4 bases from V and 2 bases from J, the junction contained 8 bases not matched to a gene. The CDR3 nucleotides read TGTGCCAGCAGTTCGATACCGGGACAGGGACAAGAGACCCAGTACTTC. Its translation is CASSSIPGQGQETQYF.

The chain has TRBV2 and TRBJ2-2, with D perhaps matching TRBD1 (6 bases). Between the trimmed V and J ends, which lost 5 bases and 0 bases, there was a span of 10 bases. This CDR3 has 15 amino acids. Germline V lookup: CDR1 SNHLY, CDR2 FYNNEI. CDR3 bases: TGTGCCAGCAGTCCGACAGGCGCGAACACCGGGGAGCTGTTTTTT. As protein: CASSPTGANTGELFF.

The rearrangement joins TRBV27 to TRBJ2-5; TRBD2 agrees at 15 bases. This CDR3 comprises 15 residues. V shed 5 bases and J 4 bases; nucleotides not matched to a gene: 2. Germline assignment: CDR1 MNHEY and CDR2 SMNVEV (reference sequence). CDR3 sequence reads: CASSGLAGGLETQYF. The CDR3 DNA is TGTGCCAGCAGTGGACTAGCGGGGGGGCTAGAGACCCAGTACTTC.

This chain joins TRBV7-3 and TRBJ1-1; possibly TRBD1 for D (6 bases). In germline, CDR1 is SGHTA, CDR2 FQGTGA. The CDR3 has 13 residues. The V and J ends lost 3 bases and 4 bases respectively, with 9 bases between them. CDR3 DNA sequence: TGTGCCAGCAGCTTCGGACAGCTCACTGAAGCTTTCTTT. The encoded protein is CASSFGQLTEAFF.

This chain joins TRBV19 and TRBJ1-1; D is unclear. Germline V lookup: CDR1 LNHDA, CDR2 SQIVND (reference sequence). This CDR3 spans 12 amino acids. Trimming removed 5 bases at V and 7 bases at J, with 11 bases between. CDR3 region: CASSLVRSEAFF. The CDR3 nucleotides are TGTGCCAGTAGTCTAGTAAGGAGTGAAGCTTTCTTT.

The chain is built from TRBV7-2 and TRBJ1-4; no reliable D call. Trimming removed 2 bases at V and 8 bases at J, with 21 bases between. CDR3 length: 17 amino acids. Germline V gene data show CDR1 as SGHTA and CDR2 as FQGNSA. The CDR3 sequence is CASSLPPWKAAGEKLFF. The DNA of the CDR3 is TGTGCCAGCAGCTTACCCCCGTGGAAGGCCGCGGGAGAAAAACTGTTTTTT.

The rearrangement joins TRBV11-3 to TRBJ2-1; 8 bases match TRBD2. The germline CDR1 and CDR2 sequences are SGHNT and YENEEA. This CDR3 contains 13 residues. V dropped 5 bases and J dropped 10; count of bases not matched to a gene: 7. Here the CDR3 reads CASSLRGGQEQFF. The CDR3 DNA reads TGTGCCAGCAGCCTCCGGGGGGGCCAGGAGCAGTTCTTC.

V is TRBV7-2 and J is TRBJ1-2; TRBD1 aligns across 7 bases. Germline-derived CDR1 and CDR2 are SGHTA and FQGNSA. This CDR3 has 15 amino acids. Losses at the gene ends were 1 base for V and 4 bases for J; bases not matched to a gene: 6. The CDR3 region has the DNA TGTGCCAGCAGCTTAGTAGGGGGCGAGGGCTATGGCTACACCTTC. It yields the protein CASSLVGGEGYGYTF. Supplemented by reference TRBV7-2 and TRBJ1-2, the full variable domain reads GAGVSQSPSNKVTEKGKDVELRCDPISGHTALYWYRQSLGQGLEFLIYFQGNSAPDKSGLPSDRFSAERTGGSVSTLTIQRTQQEDSAVYLCASSLVGGEGYGYTFGSGTRLTVV.

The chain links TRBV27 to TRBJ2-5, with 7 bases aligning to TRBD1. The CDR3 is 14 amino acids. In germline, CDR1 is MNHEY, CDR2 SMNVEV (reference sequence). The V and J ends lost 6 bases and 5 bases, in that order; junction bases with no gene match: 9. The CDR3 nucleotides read TGTGCCAGCAGCCGAACAGGGGTTTACGAGACCCAGTACTTC. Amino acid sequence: CASSRTGVYETQYF.

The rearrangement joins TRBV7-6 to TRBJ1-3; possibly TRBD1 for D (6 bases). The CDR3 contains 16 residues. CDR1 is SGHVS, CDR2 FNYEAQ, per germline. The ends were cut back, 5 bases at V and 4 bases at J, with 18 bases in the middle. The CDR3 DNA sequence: TGTGCCAGCAGCCCAACAGGGATTCTGGCCGGAAACACCATATATTTT. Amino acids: CASSPTGILAGNTIYF. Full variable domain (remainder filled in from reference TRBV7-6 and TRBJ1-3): GAGVSQSPRYKVTKRGQDVALRCDPISGHVSLYWYRQALGQGPEFLTYFNYEAQQDKSGLPNDRFSAERPEGSISTLTIQRTEQRDSAMYRCASSPTGILAGNTIYFGEGSWLTVV.

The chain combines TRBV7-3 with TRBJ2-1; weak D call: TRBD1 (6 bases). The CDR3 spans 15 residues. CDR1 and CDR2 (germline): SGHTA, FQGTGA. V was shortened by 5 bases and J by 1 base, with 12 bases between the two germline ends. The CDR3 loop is CASSPRGKSYNEQFF. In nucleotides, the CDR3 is TGTGCCAGCAGCCCCAGGGGTAAATCCTACAATGAGCAGTTCTTC.

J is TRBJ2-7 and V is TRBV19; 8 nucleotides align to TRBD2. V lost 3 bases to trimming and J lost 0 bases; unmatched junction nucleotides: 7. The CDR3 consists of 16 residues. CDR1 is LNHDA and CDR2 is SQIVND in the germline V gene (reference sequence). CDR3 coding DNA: TGTGCCAGTAGTATCCTTGCCAGCGGGGGCTCCTACGAGCAGTACTTC. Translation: CASSILASGGSYEQYF.